This TCR beta chain came from a study of OX40 agonist ivuxolimab in advanced cancers. Here immunoSEQ multiplex PCR was the method, and the copy in TCRdb shows in-frame clones only, minus some. The sample shows more than 35,000 clones, 80% to 90% of them seen only once. The CDR3 has 16 residues. From germline, CDR1 is MGHRA and CDR2 YSYEKL. V was pared by 1 base and J by 5 bases, with 7 bases of the junction left unmatched. The chain carries TRBV4-1 and TRBJ2-2; 7 nucleotides align to TRBD1. Here the sequenced sample was CD4+ or CD8+ T cells sorted from blood, taken in a trial of the OX40 agonist ivuxolimab. This receptor was obtained from an adult with an advanced solid tumor such as melanoma, head and neck, liver or kidney cancer. CDR3 nucleotides: TGCGCCAGCAGCCAAGGTCGACAGGGTGTTACCGGGGAGCTGTTTTTT. This translates into CASSQGRQGVTGELFF.